The clone carrying this T cell receptor beta chain has a handful of counts. What it recognizes is unknown. Built from TCR beta cDNA, the libraries had unique molecular identifiers in them. From the PCR reads, TCRdb called clonotypes with MiXCR, one entry per CDR3 protein. The sample carries 740,000 or so distinct CDR3 sequences, about 50% recorded once. The J segment lost 0 bases and the V segment lost 4 bases, leaving 8 bases of the junction unmatched. CDR1 is SGHRS, CDR2 YFSETQ, per germline. The CDR3 is made up of 16 amino acids. The data originate from a study of post-analysis software for immune sequencing data. The study's findings and limits: In patients, TRBV5-6, TRBV5-1 and TRBV20-1 belonged to roughly 5 TRBV segments found more frequently than in controls.

This receptor was taken from a girl aged 5 to 17 with multiple sclerosis. The V call is TRBV5-1, the J call TRBJ2-3, with 7 bases aligning to TRBD1. The sample consisted of blood. The CDR3 loop reads CASSLQGTLSTDTQYF. The CDR3 nucleotides read TGCGCCAGCAGCCTACAGGGGACCCTAAGCACAGATACGCAGTATTTT.